This paragraph reports one T cell receptor (beta chain). This clone's antigen is unknown. The record has no base qualities; no much larger clone is one base away. CDR1 DFQATT and CDR2 SNEGSKA were looked up in the germline V gene (reference sequence). Germline trimming amounts to 0 bases on V and 10 bases on J, with 9 as the count of junction bases outside the gene matches. There are 16 amino acids in the CDR3, from cysteine to phenylalanine inclusive. CDR3 DNA only is kept here, 48 bases in frame from base 1. High-throughput TCR beta sequencing profiled peripheral blood CD8+ and CD4+ T cells from healthy donors, Susac syndrome patients and multiple sclerosis patients. The multiple sclerosis controls were treatment-naive patients who had stable or active relapsing-remitting disease and met the revised McDonald criteria. Bulk CD8+ and CD4+ T cells were purified magnetically by negative isolation, whereas CD8+ TEMRA cells were enriched by FACS. Blood was drawn into EDTA tubes, processed within 24 hours, and PBMCs were isolated by density gradient centrifugation. PBMCs intended for TCR sequencing were cryopreserved in liquid nitrogen and were subsequently thawed in a 37 degrees C water bath. Purity of sorted or isolated CD4+, CD8+ and CD8+ TEMRA cells was at least 90%.

The sample originates from a study of CD8 T cells in Susac syndrome (dated by TCRdb to about 2019). Some background on the complete study: Whether CD8+ T cell activation and differentiation in Susac syndrome was antigen driven was tested using repertoire sequencing. Overall study results and their limits: The TCR sequencing and HLA analysis was acknowledged to have included a relatively small number of individuals.

RNA was extracted with the RNeasy kit and about 0.45 to 1 ug was reverse transcribed using random hexamers. The immunoSEQ multiplex PCR assay, which covers 54 Vbeta and 13 Jbeta segments, was used to amplify TCR beta CDR3 regions. PCR amplification bias was corrected using a synthetic template baseline for primer optimization and computational correction. On the study's bioinformatics: Only productive sequences were kept, with reads annotated to V, D and J genes according to IMGT and analyzed in immunoSEQ Analyzer. Clonality was calculated as one minus the Shannon entropy normalized by log2 of the number of productive unique sequences. Public and private clones were assessed among the 100 most prevalent clones of each patient and control. A clone was defined as Susac-specific if it was absent from the healthy and MS cohorts, from approximately 980 published viral clones and from other ImmuneACCESS disease sequences. TCRdb applied fastp at Q25 and MiXCR to the public reads, then kept only in-frame beta chains. All rows with the same CDR3 protein become a single entry with the most common DNA and genes. It is TCRdb's table, rather than the study itself, that gives the V and J calls and clone size. The sample table records about 250,000 distinct CDR3 sequences; roughly 93% of these occur just once. The top ten clonotypes cover approximately 0.07% of the sample.

The rearranged chain carries TRBV20-1 and TRBJ2-1; TRBD2 agrees with 13 junctional bases. This receptor was identified in a human donor with multiple sclerosis. Sequencing input: CD4+ T cells from PBMCs. This receptor has the CDR3 CSAREPGLAGWGEQFF. The sequence in DNA is TGCAGTGCTAGAGAGCCGGGACTAGCGGGATGGGGGGAGCAGTTCTTC.